A selection of T cell receptor beta chains follows, all from one sample in a study of regulatory T cells in long-lasting Graves disease. TCRdb passed the multiplex PCR reads through MiXCR, listing each CDR3 protein once. The table lists roughly 430,000 distinct CDR3 sequences, roughly 21% of them singletons. The specimen was peripheral blood mononuclear cells (PBMCs), collected when the disease was refractory, from a patient treated with antithyroid drugs. The receptors come from a female donor with Graves disease. The CDR3 runs from the conserved cysteine through the conserved F or W. Each record gives: V gene, clone size, J gene, D gene, CDR3 protein, CDR3 DNA. The D gene is left open where the match is weak. Not every row has a clone size; where given, it reads once, few, many or a size class.

v_call: TRBV4-1; clone_size: many; j_call: TRBJ1-1; d_call: -; cdr3_aa: CASSSFRTEAFF; cdr3_nt: TGCGCCAGCAGCTCGTTTCGGACTGAAGCTTTCTTT
v_call: TRBV11-2; clone_size: many; j_call: TRBJ1-4; d_call: TRBD1; cdr3_aa: CASSYQGVVEKLFF; cdr3_nt: TGTGCCAGCAGCTATCAGGGGGTAGTTGAAAAACTGTTTTTT
v_call: TRBV27; clone_size: many; j_call: TRBJ2-1; d_call: -; cdr3_aa: CASSYSLGSNLYNEQFF; cdr3_nt: TGTGCCAGCAGTTATTCCCTCGGGAGCAACTTATACAATGAGCAGTTCTTC
v_call: TRBV30; clone_size: -; j_call: TRBJ1-2; d_call: -; cdr3_aa: CAWNHGYGYTF; cdr3_nt: TGTGCCTGGAACCACGGCTATGGCTACACCTTC
v_call: TRBV5-1; clone_size: few; j_call: TRBJ2-5; d_call: TRBD1; cdr3_aa: CASSSWGTGGEETQYF; cdr3_nt: TGCGCCAGCAGCTCGTGGGGGACAGGGGGGGAAGAGACCCAGTACTTC
v_call: TRBV6-5; clone_size: once; j_call: TRBJ2-7; d_call: TRBD2; cdr3_aa: CASSYDRTSGKYEQYF; cdr3_nt: TGTGCCAGCAGTTACGATCGGACTAGCGGGAAGTACGAGCAGTACTTC
v_call: TRBV6-1; clone_size: many; j_call: TRBJ2-7; d_call: TRBD1; cdr3_aa: CASSEASSGTGRYEQYF; cdr3_nt: TGTGCCAGCAGTGAAGCGTCCTCCGGGACAGGGAGGTACGAGCAGTACTTC
v_call: TRBV2; clone_size: large; j_call: TRBJ2-5; d_call: TRBD1; cdr3_aa: CASSGSGGGETQYF; cdr3_nt: TGTGCCAGCAGTGGGTCAGGGGGCGGGGAGACCCAGTACTTC
v_call: TRBV15; clone_size: few; j_call: TRBJ1-4; d_call: -; cdr3_aa: CATSARDLNEKLFF; cdr3_nt: TGTGCCACCAGTGCTCGGGATTTGAATGAAAAACTGTTTTTT
v_call: TRBV20-1; clone_size: -; j_call: TRBJ1-1; d_call: -; cdr3_aa: CSARKPGVNTEAFF; cdr3_nt: TGCAGTGCCAGAAAGCCAGGGGTGAACACTGAAGCTTTCTTT
v_call: TRBV6-4; clone_size: -; j_call: TRBJ2-6; d_call: -; cdr3_aa: CAGTRRGLSGANVLTF; cdr3_nt: TGTGCCGGCACCCGTAGGGGTTTAAGTGGGGCCAACGTCCTGACTTTC
v_call: TRBV6-1; clone_size: -; j_call: TRBJ2-4; d_call: TRBD1; cdr3_aa: CASRNRGMGKNIQYF; cdr3_nt: TGTGCCAGCAGGAACAGGGGGATGGGTAAAAACATTCAGTACTTC
v_call: TRBV6-9; clone_size: -; j_call: TRBJ2-7; d_call: TRBD2; cdr3_aa: CASSSGGVRGYEQYF; cdr3_nt: TGTGCCAGCAGTTCGGGGGGAGTTCGCGGGTACGAGCAGTACTTC
v_call: TRBV6-1; clone_size: once; j_call: TRBJ2-3; d_call: TRBD2; cdr3_aa: CASGTSGSFTQYF; cdr3_nt: TGTGCCAGCGGGACTAGCGGGAGTTTTACGCAGTATTTT
v_call: TRBV19; clone_size: -; j_call: TRBJ1-3; d_call: -; cdr3_aa: CASSERGSSGNTIYF; cdr3_nt: TGTGCCAGTTCGGAACGGGGCAGCTCAGGAAACACCATATATTTT
v_call: TRBV2; clone_size: many; j_call: TRBJ2-5; d_call: -; cdr3_aa: CASSERRGGWETQYF; cdr3_nt: TGTGCCAGCAGTGAACGCCGAGGGGGTTGGGAGACCCAGTACTTC
v_call: TRBV5-1; clone_size: many; j_call: TRBJ1-1; d_call: -; cdr3_aa: CASSLGDTEAFF; cdr3_nt: TGTGCCAGCAGTCTCGGGGACACTGAAGCTTTCTTT
v_call: TRBV2; clone_size: -; j_call: TRBJ2-1; d_call: TRBD2; cdr3_aa: CASRRTSSGNEQFF; cdr3_nt: TGTGCCAGCAGGAGGACTAGCTCGGGCAATGAGCAGTTCTTC
v_call: TRBV29-1; clone_size: once; j_call: TRBJ2-7; d_call: TRBD2; cdr3_aa: CSAKRGGTSYEQYF; cdr3_nt: TGCAGCGCCAAACGGGGGGGGACCTCCTACGAGCAGTACTTC
v_call: TRBV12-3/TRBV12-4; clone_size: many; j_call: TRBJ2-2; d_call: TRBD1; cdr3_aa: CASTFSRGGGTGELFF; cdr3_nt: TGTGCCAGCACCTTCTCTAGAGGGGGCGGTACCGGGGAGCTGTTTTTT
v_call: TRBV29-1; clone_size: -; j_call: TRBJ2-3; d_call: -; cdr3_aa: CSVVFGAADTQYF; cdr3_nt: TGCAGCGTTGTTTTTGGGGCTGCGGATACGCAGTATTTT
v_call: TRBV20-1; clone_size: -; j_call: TRBJ2-1; d_call: -; cdr3_aa: CSASRASGALNNEQFF; cdr3_nt: TGCAGTGCTTCAAGGGCATCGGGAGCCCTTAACAATGAGCAGTTCTTC
v_call: TRBV5-5; clone_size: many; j_call: TRBJ1-2; d_call: -; cdr3_aa: CASSLNADNYGYTF; cdr3_nt: TGTGCCAGCAGCTTGAACGCCGATAACTATGGCTACACCTTC
v_call: TRBV11-3; clone_size: -; j_call: TRBJ2-1; d_call: -; cdr3_aa: CASSLNWGPNNEQFF; cdr3_nt: TGTGCCAGCAGCTTAAATTGGGGCCCCAACAATGAGCAGTTCTTC
v_call: TRBV28; clone_size: many; j_call: TRBJ1-1; d_call: -; cdr3_aa: CASSLLRRNTEAFF; cdr3_nt: TGTGCCAGCAGTCTACTGAGGAGGAACACTGAAGCTTTCTTT
v_call: TRBV5-6; clone_size: -; j_call: TRBJ2-4; d_call: -; cdr3_aa: CASSWSPLAATPRAKNIQYF; cdr3_nt: TGTGCCAGCAGCTGGAGCCCTTTAGCGGCCACCCCCCGGGCCAAAAACATTCAGTACTTC
v_call: TRBV7-2; clone_size: many; j_call: TRBJ2-4; d_call: TRBD2; cdr3_aa: CASSLLAGAGLQYF; cdr3_nt: TGTGCCAGCAGCCTGCTAGCGGGGGCGGGGCTTCAGTACTTC
v_call: TRBV28; clone_size: -; j_call: TRBJ1-2; d_call: TRBD1; cdr3_aa: CASRLPGQGDYGYTF; cdr3_nt: TGTGCCAGCAGGCTCCCGGGACAGGGAGACTATGGCTACACCTTC
v_call: TRBV20-1; clone_size: -; j_call: TRBJ2-7; d_call: TRBD2; cdr3_aa: CSARPILASYYEQYF; cdr3_nt: TGCAGTGCTAGGCCAATACTAGCGAGCTACTACGAGCAGTACTTC
v_call: TRBV10-2; clone_size: many; j_call: TRBJ2-7; d_call: TRBD2; cdr3_aa: CASSGSGMGEQYF; cdr3_nt: TGCGCCAGCAGTGGAAGCGGGATGGGCGAGCAGTACTTC
v_call: TRBV6-5; clone_size: many; j_call: TRBJ2-6; d_call: -; cdr3_aa: CASSYSVAGANVLTF; cdr3_nt: TGTGCCAGCAGTTACTCGGTAGCTGGGGCCAACGTCCTGACTTTC
v_call: TRBV19; clone_size: -; j_call: TRBJ2-3; d_call: -; cdr3_aa: CASSMLAGTQYF; cdr3_nt: TGTGCCAGTAGTATGTTGGCGGGGACGCAGTATTTT
v_call: TRBV12-3/TRBV12-4; clone_size: many; j_call: TRBJ2-7; d_call: TRBD1; cdr3_aa: CASSFTGVREQYF; cdr3_nt: TGTGCCAGCAGTTTTACAGGGGTGCGAGAGCAGTACTTC
v_call: TRBV6-1; clone_size: few; j_call: TRBJ2-4; d_call: -; cdr3_aa: CASSEAHREIKNIQYF; cdr3_nt: TGTGCCAGCAGTGAAGCGCACAGGGAGATCAAAAACATTCAGTACTTC
v_call: TRBV6-1; clone_size: many; j_call: TRBJ1-5; d_call: -; cdr3_aa: CASSDGAVSNQPQHF; cdr3_nt: TGTGCCAGCAGTGACGGCGCGGTGAGCAATCAGCCCCAGCATTTT
v_call: TRBV19; clone_size: few; j_call: TRBJ2-5; d_call: -; cdr3_aa: CASSMREGETQYF; cdr3_nt: TGTGCCAGTAGTATGAGAGAAGGAGAGACCCAGTACTTC
v_call: TRBV3-1; clone_size: many; j_call: TRBJ1-1; d_call: -; cdr3_aa: CASRTQGNTEAFF; cdr3_nt: TGTGCCAGCAGGACACAGGGGAACACTGAAGCTTTCTTT
v_call: TRBV20-1; clone_size: many; j_call: TRBJ2-2; d_call: -; cdr3_aa: CSARTGTVNTGELFF; cdr3_nt: TGCAGTGCTAGAACCGGGACTGTAAACACCGGGGAGCTGTTTTTT
v_call: TRBV7-9; clone_size: -; j_call: TRBJ1-4; d_call: -; cdr3_aa: CASSPKAAANEKLFF; cdr3_nt: TGTGCCAGCAGCCCCAAGGCGGCGGCTAATGAAAAACTGTTTTTT
v_call: TRBV14; clone_size: many; j_call: TRBJ2-5; d_call: -; cdr3_aa: CASNKGGEETQYF; cdr3_nt: TGTGCCAGCAACAAAGGGGGTGAAGAGACCCAGTACTTC
v_call: TRBV5-1; clone_size: many; j_call: TRBJ2-7; d_call: -; cdr3_aa: CASSLAPSFDEQYF; cdr3_nt: TGCGCCAGCAGCTTGGCCCCGTCTTTCGACGAGCAGTACTTC
v_call: TRBV28; clone_size: many; j_call: TRBJ2-7; d_call: TRBD1; cdr3_aa: CASSRGQGYTYEQYF; cdr3_nt: TGTGCCAGCAGCAGGGGACAGGGGTATACCTACGAGCAGTACTTC
v_call: TRBV28; clone_size: -; j_call: TRBJ2-1; d_call: TRBD1; cdr3_aa: CASKMRRDRLNEQFF; cdr3_nt: TGTGCCAGCAAAATGAGGCGGGACAGGCTCAATGAGCAGTTCTTC
v_call: TRBV12-3/TRBV12-4; clone_size: many; j_call: TRBJ1-6; d_call: -; cdr3_aa: CATSAQTVDNSPLHF; cdr3_nt: TGTGCCACCTCCGCCCAGACAGTCGATAATTCACCCCTCCACTTT
v_call: TRBV4-2; clone_size: many; j_call: TRBJ1-6; d_call: -; cdr3_aa: CASSQDPGGGNSPLHF; cdr3_nt: TGTGCCAGCAGCCAAGATCCGGGGGGCGGTAATTCACCCCTCCACTTT
v_call: TRBV27; clone_size: many; j_call: TRBJ1-1; d_call: -; cdr3_aa: CASREINKGFAEAFF; cdr3_nt: TGTGCCAGCCGCGAAATAAATAAGGGTTTCGCTGAAGCTTTCTTT
v_call: TRBV2; clone_size: many; j_call: TRBJ2-2; d_call: -; cdr3_aa: CASSELNSNTGELFF; cdr3_nt: TGTGCCAGCAGTGAGCTCAATTCGAACACCGGGGAGCTGTTTTTT
v_call: TRBV11-2; clone_size: -; j_call: TRBJ2-3; d_call: TRBD2; cdr3_aa: CASSYGLAGFTDTQYF; cdr3_nt: TGTGCCAGCAGCTATGGACTAGCGGGGTTCACAGATACGCAGTATTTT
v_call: TRBV5-1; clone_size: few; j_call: TRBJ1-2; d_call: -; cdr3_aa: CASSLAPGGEYGYTF; cdr3_nt: TGCGCCAGCAGCTTGGCCCCGGGAGGGGAATATGGCTACACCTTC
v_call: TRBV29-1; clone_size: -; j_call: TRBJ2-3; d_call: TRBD2; cdr3_aa: CSVENGLVTDTQYF; cdr3_nt: TGCAGCGTTGAAAACGGACTAGTCACAGATACGCAGTATTTT
v_call: TRBV12-3/TRBV12-4; clone_size: many; j_call: TRBJ2-1; d_call: TRBD2; cdr3_aa: CASSKFSGGEGNEQFF; cdr3_nt: TGTGCCAGCAGCAAATTTAGCGGAGGGGAGGGAAATGAGCAGTTCTTC
v_call: TRBV11-2; clone_size: many; j_call: TRBJ1-2; d_call: -; cdr3_aa: CASSLDQRLRYGYTF; cdr3_nt: TGTGCCAGCAGCTTAGATCAGAGGTTGAGATATGGCTACACCTTC
v_call: TRBV6-1; clone_size: many; j_call: TRBJ1-2; d_call: -; cdr3_aa: CASSVSGEWDGYTF; cdr3_nt: TGTGCCAGCAGTGTATCGGGGGAGTGGGATGGCTACACCTTC
v_call: TRBV12-3/TRBV12-4; clone_size: -; j_call: TRBJ2-2; d_call: -; cdr3_aa: CASNPPGGNTGELFF; cdr3_nt: TGTGCCAGCAACCCCCCTGGGGGGAACACCGGGGAGCTGTTTTTT
v_call: TRBV29-1; clone_size: -; j_call: TRBJ1-6; d_call: TRBD1; cdr3_aa: CSVTRDRYNSPLHF; cdr3_nt: TGCAGCGTTACGAGGGACAGGTATAATTCACCCCTCCACTTT
v_call: TRBV20-1; clone_size: many; j_call: TRBJ1-2; d_call: -; cdr3_aa: CSASFRYYGYTF; cdr3_nt: TGCAGTGCTAGCTTCAGGTACTATGGCTACACCTTC
v_call: TRBV5-6; clone_size: many; j_call: TRBJ1-6; d_call: TRBD1; cdr3_aa: CASSFQLDRFNSPLHF; cdr3_nt: TGTGCCAGCAGCTTTCAACTGGACAGGTTCAATTCACCCCTCCACTTT
v_call: TRBV12-3/TRBV12-4; clone_size: many; j_call: TRBJ1-1; d_call: -; cdr3_aa: CASSLGENTEAFF; cdr3_nt: TGTGCCAGCAGCTTGGGGGAGAACACTGAAGCTTTCTTT
v_call: TRBV28; clone_size: -; j_call: TRBJ2-6; d_call: TRBD2; cdr3_aa: CASKTGGSGANVLTF; cdr3_nt: TGTGCCAGCAAGACGGGGGGATCTGGGGCCAACGTCCTGACTTTC
v_call: TRBV3-1; clone_size: -; j_call: TRBJ2-7; d_call: TRBD2; cdr3_aa: CASSQDLSGSSSYEQYF; cdr3_nt: TGTGCCAGCAGCCAAGACCTTAGCGGGAGTTCGTCCTACGAGCAGTACTTC